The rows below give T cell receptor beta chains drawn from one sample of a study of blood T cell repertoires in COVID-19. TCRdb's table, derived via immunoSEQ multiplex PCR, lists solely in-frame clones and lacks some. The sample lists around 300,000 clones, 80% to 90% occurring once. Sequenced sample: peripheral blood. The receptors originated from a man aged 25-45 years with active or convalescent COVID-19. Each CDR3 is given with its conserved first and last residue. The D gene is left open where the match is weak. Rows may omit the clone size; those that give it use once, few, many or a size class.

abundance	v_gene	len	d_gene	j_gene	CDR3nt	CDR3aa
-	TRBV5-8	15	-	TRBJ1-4	TGTGCCAGCAGCTTGGCCCCAGGTTTTAATGAAAAACTGTTTTTT	CASSLAPGFNEKLFF
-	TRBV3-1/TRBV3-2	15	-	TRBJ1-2	TGTGCCAGCAGCCAAGGATCAGGGAGGGCCTATGGCTACACCTTC	CASSQGSGRAYGYTF
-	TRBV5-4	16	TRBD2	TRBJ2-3	TGTGCCAGCAGCTGGCCCTCGCGGGGGGGCTCAGATACGCAGTATTTT	CASSWPSRGGSDTQYF
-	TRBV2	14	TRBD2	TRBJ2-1	TGTGCCAGCAGGGAAACTAGCGGGAGAAATGAGCAGTTCTTC	CASRETSGRNEQFF
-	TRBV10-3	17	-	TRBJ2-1	TGTGCCATCAGTGACCCAACTACGGGAGTCCCCTACAATGAGCAGTTCTTC	CAISDPTTGVPYNEQFF
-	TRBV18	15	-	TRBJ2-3	TGTGCCAGCTCACCGAGAGGCGGAGACAGGGATACGCAGTATTTT	CASSPRGGDRDTQYF
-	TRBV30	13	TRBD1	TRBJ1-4	TGTGCCGGCATAAGGGGGCCTAATGAAAAACTGTTTTTT	CAGIRGPNEKLFF
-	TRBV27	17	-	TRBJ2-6	TGTGCCAGCAGCCTAGCTACGGGAACGGGAGGGGCCAACGTCCTGACTTTC	CASSLATGTGGANVLTF
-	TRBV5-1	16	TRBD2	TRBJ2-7	TGCGCCAGCAGCTTGTCTTCGGTAGCGGGAGCCCACGAGCAGTACTTC	CASSLSSVAGAHEQYF
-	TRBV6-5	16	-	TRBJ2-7	TGTGCCAGCAGTTACTGGGGAGGGGGAGCTACCTACGAGCAGTACTTC	CASSYWGGGATYEQYF
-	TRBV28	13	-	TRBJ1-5	TGTGCCAGCAGTGCCGTACTCCATCAGCCCCAGCATTTT	CASSAVLHQPQHF
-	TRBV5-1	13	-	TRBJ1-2	TGCGCCAGCAGCGGGAACAGGGCCCATGGCTACACCTTC	CASSGNRAHGYTF
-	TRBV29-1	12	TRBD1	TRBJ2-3	TGCAGCGTTGAAGAACAGGGGCCGACGCAGTATTTT	CSVEEQGPTQYF
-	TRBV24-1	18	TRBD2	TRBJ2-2	TGTGCCACCAGTGATTTAGGGCGGGAGCGCCCTAACACCGGGGAGCTGTTTTTT	CATSDLGRERPNTGELFF
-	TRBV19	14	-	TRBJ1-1	TGTGCCAGTAGTATAGCTTCTATGAACACTGAAGCTTTCTTT	CASSIASMNTEAFF
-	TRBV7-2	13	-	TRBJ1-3	TGTGCCAGCACCCCACAGGGTTCAAACACCATATATTTT	CASTPQGSNTIYF
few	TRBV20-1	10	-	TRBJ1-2	TGCAGTGCTAGGCCTTTTCAGGGCGCCTTC	CSARPFQGAF
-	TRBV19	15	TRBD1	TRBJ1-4	TGTGCCAGTAGTCTGAACAGGGGACAGGAGGAAAAACTGTTTTTT	CASSLNRGQEEKLFF
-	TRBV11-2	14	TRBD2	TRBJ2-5	TGTGCCAGCAGCCAGACTAGCATGTGGGAGACCCAGTACTTC	CASSQTSMWETQYF
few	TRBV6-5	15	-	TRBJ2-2	TGTGCCAGCATTCGACTGGCTCCGAACACCGGGGAGCTGTTTTTT	CASIRLAPNTGELFF
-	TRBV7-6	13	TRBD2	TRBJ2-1	TGTGCCAGCAGCTTAGCAAGCGGGGGTGAGCAGTTCTTC	CASSLASGGEQFF
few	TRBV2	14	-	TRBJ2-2	TGTGCCAGCAGTAAGGGGCGAGAGTCCGGGGAGCTGTTTTTT	CASSKGRESGELFF
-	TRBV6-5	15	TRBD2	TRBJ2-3	TGTGCCAGCAGTAGTCGGACTAGCGGAACAGATACGCAGTATTTT	CASSSRTSGTDTQYF